The rows below give T cell receptor beta chains drawn from one sample of a study of control samples from healthy donors and cancer patients. TCRdb's table, derived via immunoSEQ multiplex PCR, lists solely in-frame clones and lacks some. This table holds about 58,000 clones, 85% to 90% found once. The sample consisted of PBMCs. The receptor set was obtained from a man aged 60 to 69 with colorectal cancer. Each CDR3 is given with its conserved first and last residue. The D gene is left open where the match is weak. Not all rows give a size; the values are once, few, many and, for expanded clones, a class.

abundance: -
j_gene: TRBJ2-1
v_gene: TRBV27
d_gene: TRBD2
CDR3nt: TGTGCCAGCAGTTTATACCTAGCGGGGCTGACTGAGCAGTTCTTC
CDR3aa: CASSLYLAGLTEQFF

abundance: -
j_gene: TRBJ2-7
v_gene: TRBV5-6
d_gene: TRBD1
CDR3nt: TGTGCCAGCAGCTCACTACAGGGGACCTACGAGCAGTACTTC
CDR3aa: CASSSLQGTYEQYF

abundance: once
j_gene: TRBJ1-6
v_gene: TRBV27
d_gene: TRBD1
CDR3nt: TGTGCCAGCAGTTTATTGGGACAGGGATATTCACCCCTCCACTTT
CDR3aa: CASSLLGQGYSPLHF

abundance: -
j_gene: TRBJ1-6
v_gene: TRBV2
d_gene: -
CDR3nt: TGTGCCAGCAGCGCCTCGGGGTATAATTCACCCCTCCACTTT
CDR3aa: CASSASGYNSPLHF

abundance: once
j_gene: TRBJ2-7
v_gene: TRBV6-6
d_gene: -
CDR3nt: TGTGCCAGCAGTTACTCGAGGGGGGCCGACGGCGAGCAGTACTTC
CDR3aa: CASSYSRGADGEQYF

abundance: -
j_gene: TRBJ1-6
v_gene: TRBV28
d_gene: TRBD1
CDR3nt: TGTGCCAGCAGGTCGGACAGGCACAATCCTTCACCCCTCCACTTT
CDR3aa: CASRSDRHNPSPLHF

abundance: -
j_gene: TRBJ1-4
v_gene: TRBV6-5
d_gene: -
CDR3nt: TGTGCCAGCAGCACGGCGGGCACTAATGAAAAACTGTTTTTT
CDR3aa: CASSTAGTNEKLFF

abundance: -
j_gene: TRBJ1-2
v_gene: TRBV3-1/TRBV3-2
d_gene: -
CDR3nt: TGTGCCAGCAGCCGCGGTAGGCTTAACTATGGCTACACCTTC
CDR3aa: CASSRGRLNYGYTF

abundance: -
j_gene: TRBJ2-7
v_gene: TRBV29-1
d_gene: TRBD1
CDR3nt: TGCAGCGTTGCGACCCGGACAGGGCTCAGTAGGGAGCAGTACTTC
CDR3aa: CSVATRTGLSREQYF

abundance: few
j_gene: TRBJ1-2
v_gene: TRBV7-9
d_gene: -
CDR3nt: TGTGCCAGCAGCTCCTCTACAAAGGAGGGGGGTCTCGAGGGCTACACCTTC
CDR3aa: CASSSSTKEGGLEGYTF

abundance: -
j_gene: TRBJ2-1
v_gene: TRBV7-8
d_gene: TRBD2
CDR3nt: TGTGCCAGCAGCCCCGGGACTAGCAGAGCCAATGAGCAGTTCTTC
CDR3aa: CASSPGTSRANEQFF

abundance: -
j_gene: TRBJ1-6
v_gene: TRBV27
d_gene: TRBD1
CDR3nt: TGTGCCAGCAGCCAATTGGGATTGGGACAGGGGTTGTCACCCCTCCACTTT
CDR3aa: CASSQLGLGQGLSPLHF

abundance: -
j_gene: TRBJ1-4
v_gene: TRBV5-1
d_gene: -
CDR3nt: TGCGCCAGCAGCTTGGAATCGGGGGGGGGTGAAAAACTGTTTTTT
CDR3aa: CASSLESGGGEKLFF

abundance: -
j_gene: TRBJ1-1
v_gene: TRBV19
d_gene: -
CDR3nt: TGTGCCAGTAGGGCACCCGCCGCCATGAACACTGAAGCTTTCTTT
CDR3aa: CASRAPAAMNTEAFF

abundance: -
j_gene: TRBJ2-7
v_gene: TRBV12-3/TRBV12-4
d_gene: -
CDR3nt: TGTGCCAGCAGTACGACCATTCGAGAGCAGTACTTC
CDR3aa: CASSTTIREQYF

abundance: once
j_gene: TRBJ2-7
v_gene: TRBV19
d_gene: TRBD1
CDR3nt: TGTGCCAGTAAGGGACAGGGGGACTACGAGCAGTACTTC
CDR3aa: CASKGQGDYEQYF

abundance: -
j_gene: TRBJ2-7
v_gene: TRBV5-5
d_gene: -
CDR3nt: TGTGCCAGCAGCTTCACAGGGAGCTACGAGCAGTACTTC
CDR3aa: CASSFTGSYEQYF

abundance: -
j_gene: TRBJ2-3
v_gene: TRBV5-1
d_gene: -
CDR3nt: TGCGCCAGCAGCTTGGTCACAGATACGCAGTATTTT
CDR3aa: CASSLVTDTQYF

abundance: -
j_gene: TRBJ2-7
v_gene: TRBV30
d_gene: -
CDR3nt: TGTGCCTGGAGTCAGTCCCTGGCTACAGAGCAGTACTTC
CDR3aa: CAWSQSLATEQYF

abundance: few
j_gene: TRBJ1-4
v_gene: TRBV7-9
d_gene: TRBD1
CDR3nt: TGTGCCAGCAGCACGGGACAGGGTAATGAAAAACTGTTTTTT
CDR3aa: CASSTGQGNEKLFF

abundance: -
j_gene: TRBJ2-7
v_gene: TRBV30
d_gene: TRBD2
CDR3nt: TGTGCCTTCCGGACTAGCGGGGGCCTACCCTACGAGCAGTACTTC
CDR3aa: CAFRTSGGLPYEQYF

abundance: -
j_gene: TRBJ2-6
v_gene: TRBV9
d_gene: -
CDR3nt: TGTGCCAGCAGCGTAGAGGTACGGGGCCCGGCCAACGTCCTGACTTTC
CDR3aa: CASSVEVRGPANVLTF

abundance: -
j_gene: TRBJ1-4
v_gene: TRBV19
d_gene: TRBD1
CDR3nt: TGTGCCAGTAGTTTAGGACAGGTGGCTGAAAAACTGTTTTTT
CDR3aa: CASSLGQVAEKLFF

abundance: -
j_gene: TRBJ1-3
v_gene: TRBV30
d_gene: -
CDR3nt: TGTGCCTGGACCTCTGGAAACACCATATATTTT
CDR3aa: CAWTSGNTIYF

abundance: -
j_gene: TRBJ2-7
v_gene: TRBV6-5
d_gene: TRBD1
CDR3nt: TGTGCCAGCGGCAAAGGGACAGGGGGTTCCTACGAGCAGTACTTC
CDR3aa: CASGKGTGGSYEQYF

abundance: -
j_gene: TRBJ2-3
v_gene: TRBV7-9
d_gene: -
CDR3nt: TGTGCCAGCAGCTTAGTTGGCACGGGGGTGTTAGATACGCAGTATTTT
CDR3aa: CASSLVGTGVLDTQYF

abundance: -
j_gene: TRBJ2-5
v_gene: TRBV6-5
d_gene: TRBD1
CDR3nt: TGTGCCAGCATCTCGACAGGGGTGGAGACCCAGTACTTC
CDR3aa: CASISTGVETQYF

abundance: -
j_gene: TRBJ1-6
v_gene: TRBV30
d_gene: TRBD1
CDR3nt: TGTGCCTGGAGTCCCCGGACAGGGATAGGCTCACCCCTCCACTTT
CDR3aa: CAWSPRTGIGSPLHF

abundance: -
j_gene: TRBJ2-7
v_gene: TRBV7-9
d_gene: -
CDR3nt: TGTGCCAGCAGCAACAGGGAGGGTTTTTTTTACGAGCAGTACTTC
CDR3aa: CASSNREGFFYEQYF

abundance: -
j_gene: TRBJ2-3
v_gene: TRBV12-3/TRBV12-4
d_gene: -
CDR3nt: TGTGCCAGCAGTTTTTCCACAGATACGCAGTATTTT
CDR3aa: CASSFSTDTQYF

abundance: -
j_gene: TRBJ2-2
v_gene: TRBV3-1/TRBV3-2
d_gene: -
CDR3nt: TGTGCCAGCAGCCAAGGGTTGGGCACCGGGGAGCTGTTTTTT
CDR3aa: CASSQGLGTGELFF

abundance: -
j_gene: TRBJ2-4
v_gene: TRBV18
d_gene: TRBD1
CDR3nt: TGTGCCAGCTCACTCGACAGGGGTGACATTCAGTACTTC
CDR3aa: CASSLDRGDIQYF

abundance: -
j_gene: TRBJ2-3
v_gene: TRBV30
d_gene: -
CDR3nt: TGTGCCTGGAATCGAGGACTCCACACAGATACGCAGTATTTT
CDR3aa: CAWNRGLHTDTQYF

abundance: once
j_gene: TRBJ2-3
v_gene: TRBV7-2
d_gene: -
CDR3nt: TGTGCCAGCAGCTCCCCGGGGGCAAGCACAGATACGCAGTATTTT
CDR3aa: CASSSPGASTDTQYF

abundance: -
j_gene: TRBJ2-1
v_gene: TRBV5-4
d_gene: -
CDR3nt: TGTGCCAGCAGAGCTTCATATTCTTACAATGAGCAGTTCTTC
CDR3aa: CASRASYSYNEQFF

abundance: -
j_gene: TRBJ1-2
v_gene: TRBV9
d_gene: TRBD1
CDR3nt: TGTGCCAGCAGCGCCCATACAGGGGAAGGGATTGGCTACACCTTC
CDR3aa: CASSAHTGEGIGYTF

abundance: medium-sized
j_gene: TRBJ2-2
v_gene: TRBV7-3
d_gene: -
CDR3nt: TGTGCCAGCAGCCCCGGGGGAGCCGGGGAGCTGTTTTTT
CDR3aa: CASSPGGAGELFF

abundance: -
j_gene: TRBJ2-1
v_gene: TRBV7-9
d_gene: -
CDR3nt: TGTGCCAGCAGCTTAGGGGATGGGACTTCCCCAAATGAGCAGTTCTTC
CDR3aa: CASSLGDGTSPNEQFF

abundance: -
j_gene: TRBJ2-2
v_gene: TRBV7-8
d_gene: TRBD2
CDR3nt: TGTGCCAGCAGCTTAGCTAGCGGGCGGGCCTCGAACACCGGGGAGCTGTTTTTT
CDR3aa: CASSLASGRASNTGELFF

abundance: -
j_gene: TRBJ2-7
v_gene: TRBV6-5
d_gene: -
CDR3nt: TGTGCCAGCAGTACCGGGACCTACGAGCAGTACTTC
CDR3aa: CASSTGTYEQYF